This T cell receptor beta chain was captured in a study of T cells in Graves' hyperthyroidism and ophthalmopathy. The CDR3 contains 14 residues. Germline V gene sequence: CDR1 GTSNPN, CDR2 SVGIG (reference sequence). J was trimmed by 0 bases and V by 5 bases; bases with no gene match: 2. Ten or more counts support this clonotype. No antigen is known for it. The CDR3 regions of TCR beta were amplified from RNA transcripts. Carried out on the TCR CDR3, a first-round RT-PCR used the HTBI primer set. TCRdb analysed the multiplex PCR reads with MiXCR anew, one entry per CDR3 protein. The data show 500,000 to 650,000 distinct CDR3 sequences, 17% seen once. Study outcomes and limitations: Ophthalmopathy and stable hyperthyroidism were told apart by a 13 V-J model. Researchers found most expanded thyroid clonotypes above 0.001 in blood as well.

The sample comprised blood. The rearrangement joins TRBV30 to TRBJ2-5; 11 bases are a match to TRBD2. This receptor was identified in a woman younger than 35 with Graves' ophthalmopathy. The CDR3 DNA reads as TGTGCCTGGGGTAGCGGGAGGGACCAAGAGACCCAGTACTTC. As protein: CAWGSGRDQETQYF. The full variable domain, its missing parts supplied by reference TRBV30 and TRBJ2-5, is SQTIHQWPATLVQPVGSPLSLECTVEGTSNPNLYWYRQAAGRGLQLLFYSVGIGQISSEVPQNLSASRPQDRQFILSSKKLLLSDSGFYLCAWGSGRDQETQYFGPGTRLLVL.